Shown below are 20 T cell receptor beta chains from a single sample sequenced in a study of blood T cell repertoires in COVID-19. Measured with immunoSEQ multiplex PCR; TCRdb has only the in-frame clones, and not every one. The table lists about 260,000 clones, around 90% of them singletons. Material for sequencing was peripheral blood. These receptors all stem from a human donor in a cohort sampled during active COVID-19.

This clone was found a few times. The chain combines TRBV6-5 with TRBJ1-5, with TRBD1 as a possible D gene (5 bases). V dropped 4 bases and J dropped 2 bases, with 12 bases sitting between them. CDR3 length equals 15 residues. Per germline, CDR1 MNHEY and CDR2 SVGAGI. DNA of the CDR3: TGTGCCAGCAGTTGGGGCAGGAATGGCAATCAGCCCCAGCATTTT. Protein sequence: CASSWGRNGNQPQHF.

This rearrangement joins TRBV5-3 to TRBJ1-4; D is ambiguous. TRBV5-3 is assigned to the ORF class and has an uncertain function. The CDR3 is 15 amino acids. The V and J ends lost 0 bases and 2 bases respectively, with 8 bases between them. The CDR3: CARSLGKRTNEKLFF. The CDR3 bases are TGTGCCAGAAGCTTGGGGAAGAGGACTAATGAAAAACTGTTTTTT.

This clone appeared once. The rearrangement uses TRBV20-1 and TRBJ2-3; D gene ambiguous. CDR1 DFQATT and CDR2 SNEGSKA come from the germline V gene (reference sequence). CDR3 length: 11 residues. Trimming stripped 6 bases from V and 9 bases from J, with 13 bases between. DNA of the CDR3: TGCAGTGCGCCACTACAAAACACGCAGTATTTT. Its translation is CSAPLQNTQYF.

This CDR3 is CASSFNIGRAYEQYF. The CDR3 coding sequence is TGTGCCAGCAGCTTTAATATCGGCAGGGCCTACGAGCAGTACTTC. The chain is built from TRBV5-4 and TRBJ2-7, with D possibly matching TRBD1 (5 bases). V dropped 2 bases and J dropped 2 bases, with 14 bases sitting between them. The CDR3 extends over 15 amino acids. Germline CDR1 SGHNT, CDR2 YYREEE (reference sequence).

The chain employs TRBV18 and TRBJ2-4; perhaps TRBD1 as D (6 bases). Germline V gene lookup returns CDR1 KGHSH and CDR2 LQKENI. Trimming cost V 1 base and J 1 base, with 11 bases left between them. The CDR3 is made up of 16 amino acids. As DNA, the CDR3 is TGTGCCAGCTCACCACAATTTCAGGGGGCCAAAAACATTCAGTACTTC. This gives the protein CASSPQFQGAKNIQYF.

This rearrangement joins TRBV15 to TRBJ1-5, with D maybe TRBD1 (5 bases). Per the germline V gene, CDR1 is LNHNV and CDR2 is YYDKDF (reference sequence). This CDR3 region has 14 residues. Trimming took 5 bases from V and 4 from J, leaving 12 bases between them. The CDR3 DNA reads TGTGCCACCAGCCCAGGAGGGGAGAATCAGCCCCAGCATTTT. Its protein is CATSPGGENQPQHF.

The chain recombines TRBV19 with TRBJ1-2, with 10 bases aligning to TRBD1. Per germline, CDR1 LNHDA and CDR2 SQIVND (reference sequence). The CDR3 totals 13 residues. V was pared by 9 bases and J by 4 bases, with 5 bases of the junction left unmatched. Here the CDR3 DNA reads TGTGCCAGCAGGGACAGGGGCCCCTATGGCTACACCTTC. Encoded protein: CASRDRGPYGYTF.

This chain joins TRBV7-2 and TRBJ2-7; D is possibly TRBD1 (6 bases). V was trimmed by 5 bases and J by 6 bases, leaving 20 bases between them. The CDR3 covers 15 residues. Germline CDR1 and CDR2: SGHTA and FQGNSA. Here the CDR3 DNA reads TGTGCCAGCAGCCCTAGCTCAGGGGTAGAATCCGAGCAGTACTTC. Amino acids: CASSPSSGVESEQYF.

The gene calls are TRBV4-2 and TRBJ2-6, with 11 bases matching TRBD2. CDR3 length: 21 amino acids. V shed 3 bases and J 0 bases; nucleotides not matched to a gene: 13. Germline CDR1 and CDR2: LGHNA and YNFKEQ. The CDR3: CASSHRGLAGGSYSGANVLTF. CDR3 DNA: TGTGCCAGCAGCCACCGGGGTCTAGCGGGAGGCTCGTACTCTGGGGCCAACGTCCTGACTTTC.

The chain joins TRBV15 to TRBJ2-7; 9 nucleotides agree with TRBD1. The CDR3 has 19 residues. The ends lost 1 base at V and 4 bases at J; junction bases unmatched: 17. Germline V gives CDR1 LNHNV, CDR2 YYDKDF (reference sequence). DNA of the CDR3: TGTGCCACCAGCAGAGGAAAGCGGACAGGGGCACGTTCCTGGTACGAGCAGTACTTC. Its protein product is CATSRGKRTGARSWYEQYF.

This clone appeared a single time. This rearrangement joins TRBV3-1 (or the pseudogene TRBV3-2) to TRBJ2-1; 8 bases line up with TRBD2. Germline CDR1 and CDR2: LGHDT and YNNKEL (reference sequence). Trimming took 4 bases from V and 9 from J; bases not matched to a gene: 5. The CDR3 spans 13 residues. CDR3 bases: TGTGCCAGCAGCCTTCCGGGAGGGTTTGAGCAGTTCTTC. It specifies CASSLPGGFEQFF.

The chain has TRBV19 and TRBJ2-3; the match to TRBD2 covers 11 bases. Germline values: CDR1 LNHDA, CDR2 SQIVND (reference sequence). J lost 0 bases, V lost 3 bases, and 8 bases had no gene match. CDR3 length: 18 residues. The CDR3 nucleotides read TGTGCCAGTAGTATTAGTAGCGGGGGGGCGTCTAGCACAGATACGCAGTATTTT. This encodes CASSISSGGASSTDTQYF.

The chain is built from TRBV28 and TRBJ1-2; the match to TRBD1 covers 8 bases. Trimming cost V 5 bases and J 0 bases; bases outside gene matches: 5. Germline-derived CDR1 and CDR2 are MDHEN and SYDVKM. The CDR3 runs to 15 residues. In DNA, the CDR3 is TGTGCCAGCAGTCCCGGGGACAGGCCTAACTATGGCTACACCTTC. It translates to CASSPGDRPNYGYTF.

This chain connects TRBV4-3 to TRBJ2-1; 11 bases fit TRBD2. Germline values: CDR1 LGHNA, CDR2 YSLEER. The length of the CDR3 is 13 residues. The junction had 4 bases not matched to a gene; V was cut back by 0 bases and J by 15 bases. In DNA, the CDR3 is TGCGCCAGCAGCCAAGATAGCGGGAGGGCGATGTTCTTC. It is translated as CASSQDSGRAMFF.

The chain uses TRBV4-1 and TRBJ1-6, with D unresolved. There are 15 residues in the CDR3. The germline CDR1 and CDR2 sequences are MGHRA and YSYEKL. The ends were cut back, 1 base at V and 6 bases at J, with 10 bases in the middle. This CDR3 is CASSQGIGANSPLHF. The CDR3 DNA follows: TGCGCCAGCAGCCAAGGGATAGGAGCTAATTCACCCCTCCACTTT.

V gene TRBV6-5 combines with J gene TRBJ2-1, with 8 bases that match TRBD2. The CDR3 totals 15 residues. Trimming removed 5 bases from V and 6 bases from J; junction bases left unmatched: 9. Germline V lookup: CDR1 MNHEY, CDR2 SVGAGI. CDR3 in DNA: TGTGCCAGCAGTCTGGCGGGAGGTCGGCGCAATGAGCAGTTCTTC. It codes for CASSLAGGRRNEQFF.

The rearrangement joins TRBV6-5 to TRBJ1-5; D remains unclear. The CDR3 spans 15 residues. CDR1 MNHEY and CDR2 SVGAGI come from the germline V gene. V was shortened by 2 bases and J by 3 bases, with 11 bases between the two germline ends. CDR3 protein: CASSYASGYNQPQHF. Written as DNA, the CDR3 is TGTGCCAGCAGTTACGCCTCAGGATACAATCAGCCCCAGCATTTT.

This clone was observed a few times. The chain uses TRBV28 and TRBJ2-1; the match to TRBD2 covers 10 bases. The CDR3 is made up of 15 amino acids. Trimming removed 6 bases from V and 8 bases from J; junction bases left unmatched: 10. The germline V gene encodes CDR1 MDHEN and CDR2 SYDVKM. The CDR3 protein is CASSRASGSRDEQFF. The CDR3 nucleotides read TGTGCCAGCAGCCGGGCTAGCGGGAGTAGAGATGAGCAGTTCTTC.

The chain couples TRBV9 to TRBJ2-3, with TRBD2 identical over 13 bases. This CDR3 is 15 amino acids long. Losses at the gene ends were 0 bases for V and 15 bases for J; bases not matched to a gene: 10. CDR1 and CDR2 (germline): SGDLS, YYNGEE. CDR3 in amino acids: CASSVAETSGGHPYF. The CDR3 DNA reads TGTGCCAGCAGCGTAGCAGAGACTAGCGGGGGGCACCCCTATTTT.

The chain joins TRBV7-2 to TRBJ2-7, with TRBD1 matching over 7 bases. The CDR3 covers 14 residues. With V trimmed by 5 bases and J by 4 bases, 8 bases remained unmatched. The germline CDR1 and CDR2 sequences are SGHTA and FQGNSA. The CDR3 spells CASSPRQGGYEQYF. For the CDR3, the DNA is TGTGCCAGCAGCCCCCGACAGGGTGGTTACGAGCAGTACTTC.